This TCR beta chain was retrieved from a study of blood T cell repertoires in COVID-19. Authors' processing steps: Nucleated cell number was recorded as an estimate derived from reference gene primer amplification. Measured with immunoSEQ multiplex PCR; TCRdb has only the in-frame clones, and not every one. The DNA was the basis for D and trimming; V, J and clone size are from that table. The repertoire holds about 120,000 clones, about 90% seen once, with 25% to 30% in the top ten. V gave up 7 bases and J gave up 3 bases; unmatched junction bases: 9. This CDR3 comprises 15 residues. The V gene's germline CDR1 is MDHEN and CDR2 SYDVKM.

The V call is TRBV28, the J call TRBJ1-2; 9 bases are a match to TRBD1. Sequencing was done on a sample of peripheral blood. The origin of this receptor is a woman in her 70s with acute or convalescent COVID-19. The CDR3 bases are TGTGCCAGCACCTTCCCGACAGGGGGATACTATGGCTACACCTTC. Translating gives CASTFPTGGYYGYTF.